A selection of T cell receptor beta chains follows, all from one sample in a study of blood T cell repertoires in COVID-19. Profiled with immunoSEQ multiplex PCR; TCRdb holds only in-frame clones, not every one. The data hold 250,000 to 350,000 clones, with roughly 90% observed a single time. The sample consisted of PBMCs or T cells enriched from blood (not recorded which). These TCRs come from a woman in her 50s who had recovered from COVID-19. The CDR3 runs from the conserved cysteine through the conserved F or W. Fields, in order: clone size, J gene, V gene, CDR3 protein. Size is stated for part of the rows, as once, few or many counts, or as a class when the clone is expanded.

abundance: few; j_gene: TRBJ2-2; v_gene: TRBV25-1; CDR3aa: CASGTTTSPLRTGELFF
abundance: -; j_gene: TRBJ1-2; v_gene: TRBV28; CDR3aa: CASSLYSQANYGYTF
abundance: -; j_gene: TRBJ2-3; v_gene: TRBV6-5; CDR3aa: CASSSAAGTQYF
abundance: -; j_gene: TRBJ1-2; v_gene: TRBV30; CDR3aa: CAWRGQDNYGYTF
abundance: -; j_gene: TRBJ2-6; v_gene: TRBV18; CDR3aa: CASSLMRADSGANVLTF
abundance: -; j_gene: TRBJ2-1; v_gene: TRBV28; CDR3aa: CASSSPLARRVDEQFF
abundance: -; j_gene: TRBJ1-1; v_gene: TRBV30; CDR3aa: CAWSYQGHPGGEAFF
abundance: -; j_gene: TRBJ2-7; v_gene: TRBV9; CDR3aa: CASSIGLAGYEQYF
abundance: -; j_gene: TRBJ1-1; v_gene: TRBV28; CDR3aa: CASRIQGGNTEAFF
abundance: -; j_gene: TRBJ2-7; v_gene: TRBV11-1; CDR3aa: CASSFEDYYEQYF
abundance: -; j_gene: TRBJ1-1; v_gene: TRBV6-5; CDR3aa: CASSYSGRREAFF
abundance: -; j_gene: TRBJ1-6; v_gene: TRBV5-4; CDR3aa: CASSLEQGSSPLHF
abundance: -; j_gene: TRBJ2-3; v_gene: TRBV6-5; CDR3aa: CASRAGGSGTQYF
abundance: few; j_gene: TRBJ1-1; v_gene: TRBV30; CDR3aa: CACHSGYAFF
abundance: -; j_gene: TRBJ1-2; v_gene: TRBV18; CDR3aa: CASSPPQQGLYGYTF
abundance: -; j_gene: TRBJ1-2; v_gene: TRBV3-1/TRBV3-2; CDR3aa: CASSQDIGGTKGYTF
abundance: -; j_gene: TRBJ2-1; v_gene: TRBV7-3; CDR3aa: CASSYPGQGLNEQFF
abundance: once; j_gene: TRBJ1-1; v_gene: TRBV2; CDR3aa: CASSGRGSRTEAFF
abundance: once; j_gene: TRBJ2-5; v_gene: TRBV6-2/TRBV6-3; CDR3aa: CASSHPGQEAGGSQYF
abundance: -; j_gene: TRBJ2-6; v_gene: TRBV18; CDR3aa: CASSPRVPSSGANVLTF
abundance: -; j_gene: TRBJ1-5; v_gene: TRBV19; CDR3aa: CASTAGYQPQHF
abundance: -; j_gene: TRBJ2-1; v_gene: TRBV19; CDR3aa: CASSFGTNNEQFF
abundance: -; j_gene: TRBJ1-3; v_gene: TRBV27; CDR3aa: CASSGTGGKGNTIYF
abundance: -; j_gene: TRBJ1-5; v_gene: TRBV2; CDR3aa: CASSERAGGGNQPQHF
abundance: -; j_gene: TRBJ2-1; v_gene: TRBV6-1; CDR3aa: CASSEEPGLAVFF
abundance: -; j_gene: TRBJ2-7; v_gene: TRBV6-5; CDR3aa: CASSWRAEYDYEQYF
abundance: -; j_gene: TRBJ1-2; v_gene: TRBV6-9; CDR3aa: CASSYWGGEGYTF
abundance: -; j_gene: TRBJ2-3; v_gene: TRBV18; CDR3aa: CASSLYNSAGDTQYF
abundance: few; j_gene: TRBJ2-7; v_gene: TRBV4-2; CDR3aa: CASSQDSLAVSYEQYF
abundance: -; j_gene: TRBJ2-2; v_gene: TRBV30; CDR3aa: CAWSVGLAGTGELFF
abundance: -; j_gene: TRBJ1-3; v_gene: TRBV10-3; CDR3aa: CAISESGGLGNTIYF
abundance: -; j_gene: TRBJ1-6; v_gene: TRBV14; CDR3aa: CASSLLGSPLHF
abundance: -; j_gene: TRBJ2-7; v_gene: TRBV6-1; CDR3aa: CASSEAETGDYEQYF
abundance: -; j_gene: TRBJ1-2; v_gene: TRBV28; CDR3aa: CASSPHRVQYGYTF
abundance: -; j_gene: TRBJ2-7; v_gene: TRBV12-3/TRBV12-4; CDR3aa: CASSTARAYEQYF
abundance: -; j_gene: TRBJ1-4; v_gene: TRBV7-3; CDR3aa: CASSSAGGEKLFF
abundance: -; j_gene: TRBJ2-7; v_gene: TRBV27; CDR3aa: CASSLSLAGAYEQYF